This entry lists 15 T cell receptor beta chains sequenced from one sample in a study of blood T cell repertoires in COVID-19 (dated by TCRdb to the early 2020s). The library was built by means of the immunoSEQ multiplex PCR assay. Entries here come from immuneACCESS through TCRdb and include only in-frame sequences with V and J called. Some clones fail to appear in such tables; in the studies checked, an unresolved V gene covers under half of the shortfall, and the cause of the remainder is unknown. This sample gives 80,000 or so clones in total; roughly four fifths of them show up just once. The ten largest clones represent 10% of the sample. The sequencing sample was made of peripheral blood. These receptors were taken from a man in his 60s with acute or convalescent COVID-19.

The V gene is TRBV7-2, the J gene TRBJ1-1; unclear D gene. The germline V gene has CDR1 SGHTA and CDR2 FQGNSA. There are 13 residues in the CDR3. The V end was cut by 0 bases, the J end by 1 base, with 3 bases between. CDR3 loop: CASSLARNTEAFF. The CDR3 DNA reads TGTGCCAGCAGCTTAGCCCGGAACACTGAAGCTTTCTTT.

The V gene is TRBV5-6, the J gene TRBJ1-2, with TRBD1 identical over 7 bases. Germline V gene lookup returns CDR1 SGHDT and CDR2 YYEEEE. Trimming cost V 4 bases and J 8 bases; bases outside gene matches: 11. The CDR3 length is 14 residues. The CDR3 DNA reads TGTGCCAGCAGCACGCAGGGGGTAGAAGGGGGCTACACCTTC. This codes for CASSTQGVEGGYTF.

The chain joins TRBV9 to TRBJ1-2; no firm D call. This CDR3 region has 11 residues. The germline gives CDR1 SGDLS, CDR2 YYNGEE. Trimming cost V 7 bases and J 7 bases, with 11 bases left between them. CDR3 residues: CASYGLLGYTF. In nucleotides, the CDR3 is TGTGCCAGCTATGGACTCCTTGGCTACACCTTC.

The table lists this clone with a few counts. V gene TRBV19 combines with J gene TRBJ2-7; 10 bases are a match to TRBD2. Germline V gene lookup returns CDR1 LNHDA and CDR2 SQIVND (reference sequence). The CDR3 consists of 15 residues. V dropped 5 bases and J dropped 7; count of bases not matched to a gene: 11. This CDR3 is CASSRGTSALGEQYF. In DNA, the CDR3 is TGTGCCAGTAGTCGCGGGACTAGCGCCCTCGGGGAGCAGTACTTC.

The rearrangement uses TRBV28 and TRBJ2-5, with a tentative D call TRBD1 (5 bases). The CDR3 spans 15 residues. V was pared by 5 bases and J by 0 bases, with 13 bases between. Germline CDR1 reads MDHEN; CDR2 reads SYDVKM. The CDR3 DNA sequence: TGTGCCAGCAGTCTTTTCAGGGCGTACCAAGAGACCCAGTACTTC. This gives the protein CASSLFRAYQETQYF.

The V call is TRBV10-1, the J call TRBJ2-1; TRBD2 agrees at 7 bases. The CDR3 has 15 amino acids. CDR1 and CDR2 (germline): WNHNN, SYGVQD (reference sequence). V shed 2 bases and J 8 bases; nucleotides not matched to a gene: 9. In nucleotides, the CDR3 is TGCGCCAGCAGTGAGAACGGGAGGTCGTTCGATGAGCAGTTCTTC. This gives the protein CASSENGRSFDEQFF.

This clone was recorded only once. The chain carries TRBV15 and TRBJ2-5; no clear D gene. V lost 3 bases and J 5 bases, leaving 7 bases between the germline ends. This CDR3 spans 12 amino acids. Per germline, CDR1 LNHNV and CDR2 YYDKDF (reference sequence). The CDR3 DNA sequence: TGTGCCACCAGCAGCTCTAAGGAGACCCAGTACTTC. Its translation is CATSSSKETQYF.

This chain connects TRBV28 to TRBJ1-3, with a weak D call TRBD1 (6 bases). The V gene's germline CDR1 is MDHEN and CDR2 SYDVKM. The CDR3 is 17 residues long. Trimming removed 2 bases at V and 0 bases at J, with 14 bases between. The CDR3 loop reads CASSLLGTSSSGNTIYF. The DNA of the CDR3 is TGTGCCAGCAGTTTACTCGGGACATCGAGCTCTGGAAACACCATATATTTT. Supplemented by reference TRBV28 and TRBJ1-3, the full variable domain reads DVKVTQSSRYLVKRTGEKVFLECVQDMDHENMFWYRQDPGLGLRLIYFSYDVKMKEKGDIPEGYSVSREKKERFSLILESASTNQTSMYLCASSLLGTSSSGNTIYFGEGSWLTVV.

V and J are TRBV6-6 and TRBJ2-5; D call uncertain. CDR1 and CDR2 (germline): MNHNY, SVGAGI (reference sequence). The CDR3 extends over 14 amino acids. Trimming shortened V by 7 bases and J by 5 bases, and 17 bases separated the two germline ends. In DNA, the CDR3 is TGTGCCAGCACCCTCCTCCCGGGTTGGGAGACCCAGTACTTC. This sequence encodes CASTLLPGWETQYF.

The sample holds a few counts of this clone. The chain links TRBV5-1 to TRBJ2-5; 9 nucleotides agree with TRBD2. V shed 3 bases and J 5 bases; nucleotides not matched to a gene: 11. Germline CDR1 and CDR2: SGHRS and YFSETQ. This CDR3 contains 16 residues. The CDR3: CASSSGTSPSPETQYF. In nucleotides, the CDR3 is TGCGCCAGCAGCTCCGGGACTAGCCCCTCCCCGGAGACCCAGTACTTC.

This chain joins TRBV5-1 and TRBJ2-2; D might be TRBD2 (6 bases). In germline, CDR1 is SGHRS, CDR2 YFSETQ. The CDR3 is 16 residues long. The germline V and J ends were trimmed by 0 bases and 0 bases, with 9 bases remaining between them. Here the CDR3 reads CASSLGLEANTGELFF. The CDR3 DNA sequence: TGCGCCAGCAGCTTGGGACTAGAGGCGAACACCGGGGAGCTGTTTTTT. Looking up the rest from reference TRBV5-1 and TRBJ2-2 gives the full variable domain: KAGVTQTPRYLIKTRGQQVTLSCSPISGHRSVSWYQQTPGQGLQFLFEYFSETQRNKGNFPGRFSGRQFSNSRSEMNVSTLELGDSALYLCASSLGLEANTGELFFGEGSRLTVL.

The V call is TRBV4-3, the J call TRBJ1-3; the D is unclear. The CDR3 sequence is 15 residues long. Germline CDR1 is LGHNA and CDR2 is YSLEER. Deletions cut 2 bases from V and 0 bases from J, with 8 bases between. The CDR3 DNA reads as TGCGCCAGCAGCCAAACCCCTACCTCTGGAAACACCATATATTTT. Translation: CASSQTPTSGNTIYF.

This chain uses TRBV5-6 with TRBJ2-7; possibly TRBD2 for D (6 bases). CDR3 length: 15 amino acids. V lost 4 bases, J lost 2 bases, and 16 bases lay in between. CDR1 and CDR2 (germline): SGHDT, YYEEEE. The CDR3 nucleotides read TGTGCCAGCAGCCGGGGGACGGTTCTCCCCTACGAGCAGTACTTC. Residues: CASSRGTVLPYEQYF.

The rearrangement links TRBV5-1 to TRBJ2-1; 7 bases are a match to TRBD2. This CDR3 is built from 14 residues. CDR1 and CDR2 from the germline V gene are SGHRS and YFSETQ. V lost 0 bases and J lost 9; bases outside the gene matches: 6. The CDR3 protein is CASSLGSGSREQFF. The CDR3 DNA sequence: TGCGCCAGCAGCTTGGGTAGCGGGTCGCGTGAGCAGTTCTTC.

This rearrangement joins TRBV7-2 to TRBJ2-5; 12 nucleotides line up with TRBD1. Germline CDR1 reads SGHTA; CDR2 reads FQGNSA. V shed 5 bases and J 4 bases; nucleotides not matched to a gene: 8. The CDR3 runs 16 residues. CDR3 sequence reads: CASSAPGQGAGETQYF. In DNA form, the CDR3 reads TGTGCCAGCAGCGCTCCGGGACAGGGGGCGGGAGAGACCCAGTACTTC.